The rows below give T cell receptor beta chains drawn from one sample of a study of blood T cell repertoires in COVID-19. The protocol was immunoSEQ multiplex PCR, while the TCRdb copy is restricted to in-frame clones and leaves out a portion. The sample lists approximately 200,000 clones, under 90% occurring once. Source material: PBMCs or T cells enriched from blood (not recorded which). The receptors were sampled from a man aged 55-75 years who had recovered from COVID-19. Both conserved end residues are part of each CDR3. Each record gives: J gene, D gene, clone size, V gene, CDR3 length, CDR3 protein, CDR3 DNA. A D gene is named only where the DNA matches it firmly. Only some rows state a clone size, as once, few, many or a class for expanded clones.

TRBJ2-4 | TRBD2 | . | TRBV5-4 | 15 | CASTHSGGAKNIQYF | TGTGCCAGCACCCATAGCGGGGGGGCCAAAAACATTCAGTACTTC
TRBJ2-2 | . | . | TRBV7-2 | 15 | CASSLGIADTGELFF | TGTGCCAGCAGCTTAGGAATTGCGGACACCGGGGAGCTGTTTTTT
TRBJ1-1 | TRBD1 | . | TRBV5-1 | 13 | CASSGTGATEAFF | TGCGCCAGCAGCGGGACAGGGGCCACTGAAGCTTTCTTT
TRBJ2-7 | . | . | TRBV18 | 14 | CASSQGQSSYEQYF | TGTGCCAGCTCCCAAGGACAGAGCTCCTACGAGCAGTACTTC
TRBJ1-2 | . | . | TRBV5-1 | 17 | CASSLAQGAQANYGYTF | TGCGCCAGCAGCTTGGCTCAGGGTGCCCAAGCTAACTATGGCTACACCTTC
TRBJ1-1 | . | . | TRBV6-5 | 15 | CASSLGGMGNTEAFF | TGTGCCAGCAGTTTGGGGGGAATGGGAAACACTGAAGCTTTCTTT
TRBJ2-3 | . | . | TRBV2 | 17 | CASSEAIKGGSTDTQYF | TGTGCCAGCAGTGAAGCGATAAAAGGGGGAAGCACAGATACGCAGTATTTT
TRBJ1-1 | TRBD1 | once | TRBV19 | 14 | CASSPWTGDTEAFF | TGTGCCAGTTCCCCCTGGACAGGGGACACTGAAGCTTTCTTT
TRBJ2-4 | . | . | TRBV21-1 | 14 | CASIRILAKNIQYF | TGTGCCAGCATCAGGATCCTAGCCAAAAACATTCAGTACTTC
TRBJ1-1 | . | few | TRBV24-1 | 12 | CATANPNTEAFF | TGTGCCACCGCGAACCCGAACACTGAAGCTTTCTTT
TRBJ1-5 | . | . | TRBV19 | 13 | CAGGHSSNQPQHF | TGTGCCGGGGGACACAGTAGCAATCAGCCCCAGCATTTT
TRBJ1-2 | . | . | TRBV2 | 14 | CASGGGITNYGYTF | TGTGCCAGCGGGGGGGGCATTACTAACTATGGCTACACCTTC
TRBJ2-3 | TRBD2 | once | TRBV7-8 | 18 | CASSLVTSGYEYTDTQYF | TGTGCCAGCAGCTTAGTTACTAGCGGGTATGAATACACAGATACGCAGTATTTT
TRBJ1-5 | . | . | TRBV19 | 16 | CASSIGYSTGNQPQHF | TGTGCCAGTAGTATAGGGTACAGTACGGGCAATCAGCCCCAGCATTTT
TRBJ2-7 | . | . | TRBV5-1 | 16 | CASDQGLPGGRYEQYF | TGCGCCAGCGACCAAGGCCTCCCGGGGGGCAGGTACGAGCAGTACTTC
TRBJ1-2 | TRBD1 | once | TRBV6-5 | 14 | CASRGTGGSGGYTF | TGTGCCAGCAGGGGCACAGGGGGAAGTGGTGGCTACACCTTC
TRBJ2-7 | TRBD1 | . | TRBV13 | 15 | CASSPTGTGDYEQYF | TGTGCCAGCAGCCCCACCGGGACAGGGGACTACGAGCAGTACTTC
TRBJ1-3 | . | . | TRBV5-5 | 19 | CASSLQDPRPTRRGNTIYF | TGTGCCAGCAGCTTGCAGGACCCCAGACCAACCCGTCGGGGGAACACCATATATTTT